This TCR beta chain was sequenced for a study of Ad26.COV2.S vaccination and SARS-CoV-2 variants. Whole-study context: It was the COV1001 Ad26.COV2.S trial arm that included the donor. Intramuscular Ad26.COV2.S doses were given once or twice, 56 days apart. Study-level points and caveats: The analyses of TCR breadth and depth may have understated the size of total T cell responses. Reports say spike-specific CD8+ and CD4+ T cell responses covered substantial breadth after vaccination.

Treatment here: some 20 received Ad26.COV2.S at low or high dose, single or two shots; about 5 received placebo; per-sample allocation not given. Specimens were obtained on day 63 following the first vaccine or placebo injection. Sequencing was performed with immunoSEQ multiplex PCR; in TCRdb, only in-frame clones are kept and a portion is missing. Of 360,000 or so clones listed, around 86% were seen once; the top ten hold about 3.5%. Comment on this clone: What it binds is unknown. The same CDR3 also results from other DNA sequences found in this sample.

The CDR3 extends over 13 amino acids. Germline values: CDR1 GTSNPN, CDR2 SVGIG (reference sequence). J was trimmed by 4 bases and V by 1 base; bases with no gene match: 1. This sequence originates from a person aged 18 to 65 who received the Ad26.COV2.S COVID-19 vaccine or a placebo. The specimen comprised peripheral blood, sampled in a trial of Ad26.COV2.S vaccine versus placebo. The gene calls are TRBV30 and TRBJ1-3; 7 bases are a match to TRBD1. CDR3 nucleotide sequence: TGTGCCTGGAGTGGGGACAGAGGAAACACCATATATTTT. It encodes CAWSGDRGNTIYF.